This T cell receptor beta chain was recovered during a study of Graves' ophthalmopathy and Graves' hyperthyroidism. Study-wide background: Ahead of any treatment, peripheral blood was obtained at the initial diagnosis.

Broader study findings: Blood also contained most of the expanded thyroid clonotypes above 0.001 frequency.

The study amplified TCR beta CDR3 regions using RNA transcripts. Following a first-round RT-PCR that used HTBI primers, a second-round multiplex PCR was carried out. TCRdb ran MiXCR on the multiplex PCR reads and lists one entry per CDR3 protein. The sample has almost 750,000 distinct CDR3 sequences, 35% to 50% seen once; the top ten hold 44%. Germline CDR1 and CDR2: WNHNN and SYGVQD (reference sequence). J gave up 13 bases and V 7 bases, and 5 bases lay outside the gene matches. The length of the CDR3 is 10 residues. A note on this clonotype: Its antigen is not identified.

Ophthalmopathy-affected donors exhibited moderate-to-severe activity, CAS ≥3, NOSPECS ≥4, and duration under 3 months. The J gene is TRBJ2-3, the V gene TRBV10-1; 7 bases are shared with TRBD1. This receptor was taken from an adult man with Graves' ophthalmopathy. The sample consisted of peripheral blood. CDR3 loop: CASNRGLKYF. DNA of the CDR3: TGCGCCAGCAACAGGGGTTTGAAGTATTTT.